Included here is one T cell receptor (beta chain) sequence, with context. No antigen is known for it. Those patients picked for sequencing had displayed CD8+CD57+ cell expansion on flow cytometry. V was clipped by 4 bases and J by 6 bases, with 12 bases between them. The germline V gene encodes CDR1 MGHDK and CDR2 SYGVNS. CDR3 length: 14 amino acids. The study profiled TCR beta VDJ and CDR3 using genomic DNA as template. TCRdb re-called the reads through MiXCR, storing one row per CDR3 protein. Of around 200,000 distinct CDR3 sequences in the sample, nearly 50% were seen once. The data were obtained in a study of CD8+CD57+ T cells in acquired aplastic anemia. The study's findings and limits: The study identified twenty-nine CD8+ CDR3 sequences shared by patients and controls.

The sequenced sample consisted of sorted CD4+, CD8+, or CD8+CD57+ T cells (not recorded which) from PBMCs. This TCR was sampled from a human donor with aplastic anemia. V and J are TRBV25-1 and TRBJ1-4, with D perhaps matching TRBD1 (5 bases). The CDR3 protein is CASSASGQDEKLFF. DNA for the CDR3: TGTGCCAGCAGTGCTAGTGGACAAGATGAAAAACTGTTTTTT.